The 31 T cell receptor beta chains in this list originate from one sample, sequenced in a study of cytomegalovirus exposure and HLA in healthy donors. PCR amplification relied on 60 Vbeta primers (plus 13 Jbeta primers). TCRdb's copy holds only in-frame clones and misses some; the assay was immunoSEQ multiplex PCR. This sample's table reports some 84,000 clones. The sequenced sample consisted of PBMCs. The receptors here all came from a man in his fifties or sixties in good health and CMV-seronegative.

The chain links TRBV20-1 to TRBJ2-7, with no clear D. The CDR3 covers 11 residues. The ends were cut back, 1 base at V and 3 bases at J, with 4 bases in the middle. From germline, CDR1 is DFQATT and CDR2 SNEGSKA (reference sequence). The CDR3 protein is CSARGGYEQYF. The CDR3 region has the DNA TGCAGTGCTAGAGGCGGCTACGAGCAGTACTTC.

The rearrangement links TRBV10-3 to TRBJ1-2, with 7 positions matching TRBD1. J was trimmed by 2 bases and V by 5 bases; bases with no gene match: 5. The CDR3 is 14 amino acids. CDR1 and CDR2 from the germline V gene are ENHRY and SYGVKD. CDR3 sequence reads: CAISSGTANYGYTF. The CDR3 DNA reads TGTGCCATCAGTTCCGGGACAGCGAACTATGGCTACACCTTC.

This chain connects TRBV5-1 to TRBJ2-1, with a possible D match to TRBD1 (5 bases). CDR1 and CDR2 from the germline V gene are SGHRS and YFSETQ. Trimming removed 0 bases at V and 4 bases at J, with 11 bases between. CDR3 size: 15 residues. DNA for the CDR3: TGCGCCAGCAGCTTGGCCTTGACAGCTTACAATGAGCAGTTCTTC. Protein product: CASSLALTAYNEQFF.

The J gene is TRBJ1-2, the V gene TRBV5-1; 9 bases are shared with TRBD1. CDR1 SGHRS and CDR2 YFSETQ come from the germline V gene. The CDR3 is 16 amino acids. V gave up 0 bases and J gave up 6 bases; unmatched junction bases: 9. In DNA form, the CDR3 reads TGCGCCAGCAGCTTGGTGACAGGGGGGAGTTTGCATGGCTACACCTTC. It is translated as CASSLVTGGSLHGYTF.

The CDR3 DNA reads as TGCGCCAGCAGTGAGTTCAGGGGGCTTGGCTACGAGCAGTACTTC. This encodes CASSEFRGLGYEQYF. The genes are TRBV10-2 and TRBJ2-5, with 8 bases aligning to TRBD1. TRBJ2-7 explains the end of the DNA better; the J call may be wrong. This CDR3 comprises 15 residues. Germline CDR1 reads WSHSY; CDR2 reads SAAADI.

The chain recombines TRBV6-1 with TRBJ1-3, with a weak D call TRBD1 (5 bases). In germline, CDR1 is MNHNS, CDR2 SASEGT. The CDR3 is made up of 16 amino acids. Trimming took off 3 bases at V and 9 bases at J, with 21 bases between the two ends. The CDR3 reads CASSDPRAQGISTIYF. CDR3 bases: TGTGCCAGCAGTGATCCTAGGGCTCAGGGTATCTCCACCATATATTTT.

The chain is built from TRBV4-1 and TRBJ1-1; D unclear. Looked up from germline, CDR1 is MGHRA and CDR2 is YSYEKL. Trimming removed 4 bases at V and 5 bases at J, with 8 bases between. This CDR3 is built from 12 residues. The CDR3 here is CASSLSGTEAFF. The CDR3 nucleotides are TGCGCCAGCAGCCTCTCGGGGACTGAAGCTTTCTTT.

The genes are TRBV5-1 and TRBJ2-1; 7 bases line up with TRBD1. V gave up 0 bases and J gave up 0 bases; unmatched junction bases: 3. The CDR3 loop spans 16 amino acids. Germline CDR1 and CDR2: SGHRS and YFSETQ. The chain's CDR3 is CASSLARDSSYNEQFF. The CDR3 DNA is TGCGCCAGCAGCTTGGCCCGGGACAGCTCCTACAATGAGCAGTTCTTC.

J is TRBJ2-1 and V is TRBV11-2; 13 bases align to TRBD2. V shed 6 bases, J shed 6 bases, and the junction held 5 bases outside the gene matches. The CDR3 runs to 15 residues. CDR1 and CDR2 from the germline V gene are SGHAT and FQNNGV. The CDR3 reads CASRQTSGGLNEQFF. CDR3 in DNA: TGTGCCAGCAGGCAGACTAGCGGGGGGCTCAATGAGCAGTTCTTC.

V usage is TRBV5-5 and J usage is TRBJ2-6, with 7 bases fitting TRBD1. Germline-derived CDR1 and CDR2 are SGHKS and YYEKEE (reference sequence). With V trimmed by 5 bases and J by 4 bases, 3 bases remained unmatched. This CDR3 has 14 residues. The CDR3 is CASSLQGGANVLTF. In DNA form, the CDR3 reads TGTGCCAGCAGTTTACAGGGGGGGGCCAACGTCCTGACTTTC.

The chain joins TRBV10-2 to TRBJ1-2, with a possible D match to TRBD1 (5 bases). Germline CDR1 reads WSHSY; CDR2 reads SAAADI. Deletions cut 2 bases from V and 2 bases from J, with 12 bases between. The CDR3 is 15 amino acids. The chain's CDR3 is CASSEPGRGNYGYTF. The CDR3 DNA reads TGCGCCAGCAGTGAGCCCGGGCGGGGGAACTATGGCTACACCTTC.

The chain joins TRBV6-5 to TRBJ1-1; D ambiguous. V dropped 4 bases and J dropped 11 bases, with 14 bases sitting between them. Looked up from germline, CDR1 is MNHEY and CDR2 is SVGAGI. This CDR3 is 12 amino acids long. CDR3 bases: TGTGCCAGCAGTTCCTACCACAGTGGTGCTTTCTTT. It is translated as CASSSYHSGAFF.

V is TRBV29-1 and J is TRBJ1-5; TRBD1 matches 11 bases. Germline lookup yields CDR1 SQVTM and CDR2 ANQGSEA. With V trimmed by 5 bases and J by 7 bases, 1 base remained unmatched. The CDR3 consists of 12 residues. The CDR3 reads CSVRTGGQPQHF. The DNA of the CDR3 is TGCAGCGTTCGGACAGGGGGCCAGCCCCAGCATTTT.

The CDR3 DNA reads TGTGCCAGCAGTTACTCCATGGGGGCAGGGGATGAAAAACTGTTTTTT. This encodes CASSYSMGAGDEKLFF. The rearrangement joins TRBV6-5 to TRBJ1-4, with D possibly matching TRBD1 (6 bases). Germline CDR1 MNHEY, CDR2 SVGAGI. The CDR3 spans 16 residues. Trimming took 0 bases from V and 6 from J, leaving 14 bases between them.

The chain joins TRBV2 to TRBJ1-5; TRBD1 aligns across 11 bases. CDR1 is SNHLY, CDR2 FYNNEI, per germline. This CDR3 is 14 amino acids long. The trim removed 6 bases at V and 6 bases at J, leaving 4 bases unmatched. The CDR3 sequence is CASRPGTGGQPQHF. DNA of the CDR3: TGTGCCAGCAGGCCCGGGACAGGGGGTCAGCCCCAGCATTTT.

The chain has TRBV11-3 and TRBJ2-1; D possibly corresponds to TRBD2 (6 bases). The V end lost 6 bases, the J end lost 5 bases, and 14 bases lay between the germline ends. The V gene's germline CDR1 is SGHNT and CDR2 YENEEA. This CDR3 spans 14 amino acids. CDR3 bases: TGTGCCAGCAGACCGGGGGACGGAGACAATGAGCAGTTCTTC. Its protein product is CASRPGDGDNEQFF.

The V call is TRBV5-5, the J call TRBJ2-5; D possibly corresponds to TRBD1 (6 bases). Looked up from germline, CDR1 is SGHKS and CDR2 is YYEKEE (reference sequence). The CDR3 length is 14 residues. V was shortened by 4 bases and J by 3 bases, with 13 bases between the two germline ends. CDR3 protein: CASSSWTAKETQYF. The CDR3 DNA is TGTGCCAGCAGCAGCTGGACAGCTAAAGAGACCCAGTACTTC.

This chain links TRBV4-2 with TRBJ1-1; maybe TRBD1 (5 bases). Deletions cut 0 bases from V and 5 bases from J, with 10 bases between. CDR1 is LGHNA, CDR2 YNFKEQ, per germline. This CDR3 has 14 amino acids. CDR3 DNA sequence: TGTGCCAGCAGCCAAGAGATTGGGGGGACTGAAGCTTTCTTT. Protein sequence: CASSQEIGGTEAFF.

CDR3 coding DNA: TGTGCCAGCTCACCCGGACAGACAGGGGAGACTGAAGCTTTCTTT. It is translated as CASSPGQTGETEAFF. The chain couples TRBV18 to TRBJ1-1; 8 nucleotides line up with TRBD1. Trimming cost V 3 bases and J 5 bases; bases outside gene matches: 8. Looked up from germline, CDR1 is KGHSH and CDR2 is LQKENI. There are 15 residues in the CDR3.

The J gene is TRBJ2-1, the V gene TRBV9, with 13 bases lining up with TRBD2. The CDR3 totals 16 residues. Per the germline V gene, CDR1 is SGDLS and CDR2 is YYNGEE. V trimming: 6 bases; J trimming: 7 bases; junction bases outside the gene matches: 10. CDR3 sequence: CASIPSGTSGVNEQFF. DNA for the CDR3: TGTGCCAGCATCCCTTCTGGGACTAGCGGGGTTAATGAGCAGTTCTTC.

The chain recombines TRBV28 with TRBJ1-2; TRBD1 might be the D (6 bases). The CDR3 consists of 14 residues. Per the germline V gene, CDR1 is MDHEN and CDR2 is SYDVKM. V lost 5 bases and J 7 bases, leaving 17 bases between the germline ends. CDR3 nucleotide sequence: TGTGCCAGCAGTCCGCCTGTGGACAGAGCTGGCTACACCTTC. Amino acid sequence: CASSPPVDRAGYTF.

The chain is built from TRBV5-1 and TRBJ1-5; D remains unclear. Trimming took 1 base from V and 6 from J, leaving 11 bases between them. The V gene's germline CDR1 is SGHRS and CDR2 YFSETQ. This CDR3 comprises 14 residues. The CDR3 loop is CASSLRGAGQPQHF. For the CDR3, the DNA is TGCGCCAGCAGCTTGCGAGGTGCTGGTCAGCCCCAGCATTTT.

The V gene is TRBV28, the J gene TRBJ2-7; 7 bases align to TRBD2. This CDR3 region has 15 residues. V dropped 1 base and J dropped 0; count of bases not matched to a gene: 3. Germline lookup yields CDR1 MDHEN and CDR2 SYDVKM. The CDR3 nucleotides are TGTGCCAGCAGTTTATTAGGCGGGGGCTCCTACGAGCAGTACTTC. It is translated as CASSLLGGGSYEQYF.

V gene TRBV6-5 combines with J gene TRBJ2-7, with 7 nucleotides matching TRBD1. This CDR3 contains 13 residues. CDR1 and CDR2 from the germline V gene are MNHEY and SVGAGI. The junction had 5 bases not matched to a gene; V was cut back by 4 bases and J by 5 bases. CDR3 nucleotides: TGTGCCAGCAGTTGGCAGGACAGGAACGAGCAGTACTTC. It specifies CASSWQDRNEQYF.

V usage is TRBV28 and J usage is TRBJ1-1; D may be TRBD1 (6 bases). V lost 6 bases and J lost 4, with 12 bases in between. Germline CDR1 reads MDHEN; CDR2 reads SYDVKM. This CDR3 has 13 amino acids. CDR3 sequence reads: CASSRGHLTEAFF. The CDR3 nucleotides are TGTGCCAGCAGCCGGGGACACCTCACTGAAGCTTTCTTT. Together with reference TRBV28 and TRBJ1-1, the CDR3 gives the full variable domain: DVKVTQSSRYLVKRTGEKVFLECVQDMDHENMFWYRQDPGLGLRLIYFSYDVKMKEKGDIPEGYSVSREKKERFSLILESASTNQTSMYLCASSRGHLTEAFFGQGTRLTVV.

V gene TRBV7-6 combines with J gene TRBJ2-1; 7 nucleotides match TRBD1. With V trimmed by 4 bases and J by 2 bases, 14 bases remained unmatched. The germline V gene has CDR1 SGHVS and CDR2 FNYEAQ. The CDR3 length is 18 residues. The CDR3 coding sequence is TGTGCCAGCAGCTCCGGGCATTCAGGGGGTGAGACCTACAATGAGCAGTTCTTC. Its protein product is CASSSGHSGGETYNEQFF.

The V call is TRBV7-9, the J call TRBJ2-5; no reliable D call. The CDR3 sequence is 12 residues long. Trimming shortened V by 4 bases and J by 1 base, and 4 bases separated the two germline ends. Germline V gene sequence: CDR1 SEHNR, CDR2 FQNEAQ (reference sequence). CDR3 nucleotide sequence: TGTGCCAGCAGCTCCCTCCAAGAGACCCAGTACTTC. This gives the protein CASSSLQETQYF.

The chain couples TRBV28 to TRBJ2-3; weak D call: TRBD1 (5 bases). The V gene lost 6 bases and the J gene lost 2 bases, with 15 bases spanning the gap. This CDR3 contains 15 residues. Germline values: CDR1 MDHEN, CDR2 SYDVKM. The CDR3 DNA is TGTGCCAGCAGACCCCTACAGGTATTCACAGATACGCAGTATTTT. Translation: CASRPLQVFTDTQYF.

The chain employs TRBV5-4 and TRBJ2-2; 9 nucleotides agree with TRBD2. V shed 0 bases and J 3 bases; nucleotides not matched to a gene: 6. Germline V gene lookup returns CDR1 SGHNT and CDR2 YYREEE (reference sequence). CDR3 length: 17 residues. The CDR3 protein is CASSLVGGGAYTGELFF. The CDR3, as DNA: TGTGCCAGCAGCTTGGTCGGCGGGGGGGCGTACACCGGGGAGCTGTTTTTT. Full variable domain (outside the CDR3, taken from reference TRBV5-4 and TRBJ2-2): ETGVTQSPTHLIKTRGQQVTLRCSSQSGHNTVSWYQQALGQGPQFIFQYYREEENGRGNFPPRFSGLQFPNYSSELNVNALELDDSALYLCASSLVGGGAYTGELFFGEGSRLTVL.

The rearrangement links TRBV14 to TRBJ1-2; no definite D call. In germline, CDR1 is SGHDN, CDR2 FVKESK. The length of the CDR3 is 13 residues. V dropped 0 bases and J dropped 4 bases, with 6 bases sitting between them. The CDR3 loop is CASSQDISYGYTF. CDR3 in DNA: TGTGCCAGCAGCCAAGATATTAGCTATGGCTACACCTTC.

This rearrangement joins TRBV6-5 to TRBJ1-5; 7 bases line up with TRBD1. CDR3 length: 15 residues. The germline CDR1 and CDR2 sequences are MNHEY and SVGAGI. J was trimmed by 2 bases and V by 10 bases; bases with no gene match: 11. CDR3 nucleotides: TGTGCCACCTGGAACAGGGGTTGGGGCAATCAGCCCCAGCATTTT. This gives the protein CATWNRGWGNQPQHF.